The rows below give T cell receptor beta chains drawn from one sample of a study of identical twins. TCRdb used MiXCR to reprocess the 5' RACE reads, holding one entry per CDR3 protein. This table holds some 1,600,000 distinct CDR3 sequences, under 35% found once. Sequencing was done on a sample of cord blood. These receptors all come from a newborn girl in good health. Each CDR3 is given with its conserved first and last residue. The D gene is left open where the match is weak. Clone size appears in some rows only: once, few, many, or a class for an expanded clone.

>TRBV5-1|TRBJ2-7|TRBD2|few
TGCGCCAGCAGCTTGAGGAGCGGGAGGGCCTACAATGAGCAGTACTTC
CASSLRSGRAYNEQYF
>TRBV27|TRBJ2-7|-|-
TGTGCCAGCAGTTTATCGCCGGTAGGACTTTCTCGCCCCTACGAGCAGTACTTC
CASSLSPVGLSRPYEQYF
>TRBV20-1|TRBJ2-5|TRBD2|-
TGCAGTGCCCCCAGGTTGACTAGCGGATCGTATGAGCAGTACTTC
CSAPRLTSGSYEQYF
>TRBV19|TRBJ2-1|TRBD1|-
TGTGCCAGTAGTATGTACGCCCATGGACAGGAATTCTACAATGAGCAGTTCTTC
CASSMYAHGQEFYNEQFF
>TRBV28|TRBJ2-7|-|many
TGTGCCAGCAGTTTAGGCGGGCCTCCCTACGAGCAGTACTTC
CASSLGGPPYEQYF
>TRBV5-1|TRBJ2-7|TRBD2|-
TGCGCCAGCAGCTCATTAGCGGGGGGGAGCAATGAGCAGTACTTC
CASSSLAGGSNEQYF
>TRBV20-1|TRBJ2-2|-|few
TGCAGTGCTAGAGATCATCGGGGCACCGGGGAGCTGTTTTTT
CSARDHRGTGELFF
>TRBV2|TRBJ1-2|-|few
TGTGCCAGCAGTGTATACCCTAACTATGGCTACACCTTC
CASSVYPNYGYTF
>TRBV20-1|TRBJ2-3|TRBD2|few
TGCAGTGCTAGAATGACTAGCGGAACAGATACGCAGTATTTT
CSARMTSGTDTQYF
>TRBV10-3|TRBJ2-1|-|few
TGTGCCATCAGTGGACTAGACGGCTCCTACAATGAGCAGTTCTTC
CAISGLDGSYNEQFF
>TRBV5-1|TRBJ2-1|-|few
TGCGCCAGCAGCTTGCAGCGGACAAGGGAGCAGTTCTTC
CASSLQRTREQFF
>TRBV5-1|TRBJ1-2|TRBD1|many
TGTGCCAGCAGTTTACGACAGGGCGATGGCTACACCTTC
CASSLRQGDGYTF
>TRBV27|TRBJ1-6|-|-
TGTGCCAGCAGTTTATATCCCAATTCACCCCTCCACTTT
CASSLYPNSPLHF
>TRBV29-1|TRBJ2-1|TRBD1|many
TGCAGCGCTACCGGACAGGGGGCTTCCTACAATGAGCAGTTCTTC
CSATGQGASYNEQFF
>TRBV6-2/TRBV6-3|TRBJ1-1|TRBD1|-
TGTGCCAGCACCGTCGACAGGGTCGCTACTGAAGCTTTCTTT
CASTVDRVATEAFF
>TRBV28|TRBJ2-1|-|few
TGTGCCAGCAGTTTGCAGCGGACCACTTACAATGAGCAGTTCTTC
CASSLQRTTYNEQFF
>TRBV7-2|TRBJ2-1|TRBD2|few
TGTGCCAGCAGCTCACTAGGGACTAGCGGGCCGAATAGATACAATGAGCAGTTCTTC
CASSSLGTSGPNRYNEQFF
>TRBV7-9|TRBJ2-5|-|-
TGTGCCAGCAGGCCGTTCGCGGGCAAGCTCCAAGAGACCCAGTACTTC
CASRPFAGKLQETQYF
>TRBV12-3/TRBV12-4|TRBJ2-7|-|-
TGTGCCAGCAGTTTAGCAGGCCAACCAGACGAGCAGTACTTC
CASSLAGQPDEQYF
>TRBV12-3/TRBV12-4|TRBJ2-3|-|-
TGTGCCAGCAGTTTACGACAGGGGAGGGCAGATACGCAGTATTTT
CASSLRQGRADTQYF
>TRBV27|TRBJ1-2|-|-
TGTGCCAGCGCGCAGAAATATTGGGATGGCTACACCTTC
CASAQKYWDGYTF
>TRBV27|TRBJ2-1|-|few
TGTGCCAGCAGACCCAAGGACGGTCGGGCCTCCTACAATGAGCAGTTCTTC
CASRPKDGRASYNEQFF
>TRBV7-9|TRBJ2-3|-|-
TGTGCCAGCAGCAACCGGGACAACACAGGTACGCAGTATTTT
CASSNRDNTGTQYF
>TRBV7-2|TRBJ2-3|TRBD2|few
TGTGCCAGCAGCCCGCGGACTAGCGGACTTTTCACAGATACGCAGTATTTT
CASSPRTSGLFTDTQYF
>TRBV10-3|TRBJ2-7|TRBD2|few
TGTGCCATCAGTGGGACTAGCGGGAGGGCCAATGAGCAGTACTTC
CAISGTSGRANEQYF
>TRBV6-1|TRBJ2-3|-|-
TGTGCCAGCAGTCCCAACTATGCTAGAGGCACAGATACGCAGTATTTT
CASSPNYARGTDTQYF
>TRBV20-1|TRBJ2-3|-|few
TGCAGTGCTAGTAAAGAGGGGGGCACAGATACGCAGTATTTT
CSASKEGGTDTQYF
>TRBV19|TRBJ1-5|-|-
TGTGCCAGGGAGGGTGAGGCTGGGAATCAGCCCCAGCATTTT
CAREGEAGNQPQHF
>TRBV12-3/TRBV12-4|TRBJ2-5|TRBD2|-
TGTGCCAGCAAACGACGAACTAGCGGGGTCACCTTGTACCAAGAGACCCAGTACTTC
CASKRRTSGVTLYQETQYF
>TRBV20-1|TRBJ2-7|-|many
TGCAGTGCGAGGGACTTTAGCTCCTACGAGCAGTACTTC
CSARDFSSYEQYF
>TRBV7-2|TRBJ2-7|-|-
TGTGCCAGCAGCTCCGAACTAGGGTCCTACGAGCAGTACTTC
CASSSELGSYEQYF
>TRBV2|TRBJ2-6|-|few
TGTGCCAGCAGGGTCCTCTCTGGGGCCAACGTCCTGACTTTC
CASRVLSGANVLTF
>TRBV20-1|TRBJ1-6|TRBD1|few
TGCAGTGCTAGGGTCCCAGGGGGTAATTCACCCCTCCACTTT
CSARVPGGNSPLHF
>TRBV30|TRBJ1-2|-|few
TGTGCCTGGAGTGTACTGGAGGGAGGCTATGGCTACACCTTC
CAWSVLEGGYGYTF
>TRBV2|TRBJ2-7|TRBD2|once
TGTGCCAGCTTCTGGACTAGCGCTAAATACAATGAGCAGTACTTC
CASFWTSAKYNEQYF
>TRBV20-1|TRBJ2-1|TRBD2|few
TGCAGTGCCACTAGCGGCTACATCTCCTACAATGAGCAGTTCTTC
CSATSGYISYNEQFF
>TRBV5-5|TRBJ1-2|TRBD1|-
TGTGCCAGCAGCTTGGACGCGACAGGGGTAATCCCCTATGGCTACACCTTC
CASSLDATGVIPYGYTF
>TRBV5-1|TRBJ2-1|-|many
TGCGCCAGCACGAACTTCTACAATGAGCAGTTCTTC
CASTNFYNEQFF
>TRBV25-1|TRBJ2-7|TRBD1|few
TGTGCCAGCAGTGAACTGACTCCGGCCGGGACAGCCTACGAGCAGTACTTC
CASSELTPAGTAYEQYF
>TRBV6-1|TRBJ2-7|-|-
TGTGCCAGCAGTGAACGGCCCCTGAGGGAGCAGTACTTC
CASSERPLREQYF
>TRBV11-2|TRBJ2-1|-|-
TGTGCCAGCAGCTTACGCAGGGTCAACAATGAGCAGTTCTTC
CASSLRRVNNEQFF
>TRBV29-1|TRBJ2-7|-|many
TGCAGCGTTGATCCTTACGAGCAGTACTTC
CSVDPYEQYF
>TRBV4-2|TRBJ1-1|TRBD1|few
TGTGCCAGCAGCCCAGGGACAGGGTCCGCTGAAGCTTTCTTT
CASSPGTGSAEAFF
>TRBV4-2|TRBJ1-5|-|few
TGTGCCAGCAGCCGCCGGGGTGGGGATAGCAATCAGCCCCAGCATTTT
CASSRRGGDSNQPQHF
>TRBV18|TRBJ1-4|TRBD1|-
TGTGCCAGCTCACCGCAGGGGGCTCAGGATGAAAAACTGTTTTTT
CASSPQGAQDEKLFF
>TRBV9|TRBJ2-2|-|-
TGTGCCAGCAGCGGTCCTAGCCTACACACCGGGGAGCTGTTTTTT
CASSGPSLHTGELFF
>TRBV5-6|TRBJ1-5|TRBD1|-
TGTGCCAGCAGCTTGGTAGGCAGGGGGGATCAGCCCCAGCATTTT
CASSLVGRGDQPQHF
>TRBV5-1|TRBJ2-7|TRBD2|few
TGCGCCAGCAGTCCCGGACTAGCGGACGTGGCCTACGAGCAGTACTTC
CASSPGLADVAYEQYF
>TRBV7-2|TRBJ2-1|TRBD1|-
TGTGCCAGCAGCTACTCGACAGGGTCCTACGAGCAGTTCTTC
CASSYSTGSYEQFF
>TRBV20-1|TRBJ1-5|-|few
TGCAGTGCTAGAGATGAGGGGGGCAATCAGCCCCAGCATTTT
CSARDEGGNQPQHF